This entry concerns a single T cell receptor (beta chain). The data are from a study of T cells after somatic rescue of genetic block. Here immunoSEQ multiplex PCR was the method, and the copy in TCRdb shows in-frame clones only, minus some. The sample records some 68,000 clones, approximately 91% being singletons. The CDR3 extends over 14 amino acids. Germline values: CDR1 SEHNR, CDR2 FQNEAQ (reference sequence). V shed 3 bases, J shed 7 bases, and the junction held 6 bases outside the gene matches. The sequenced sample was peripheral blood mononuclear cells (PBMCs). This sequence joins TRBV7-9 and TRBJ2-7, with TRBD1 matching 10 bases. This receptor was identified in a man under 40. CDR3 sequence (DNA): TGTGCCAGCAGCTTGGGGACAGGGGTTGAAGAGCAGTACTTC. Translation: CASSLGTGVEEQYF.